This T cell receptor (beta chain) was retrieved from a study of T cells after yellow fever vaccination. V was pared by 1 base and J by 0 bases, with 13 bases of the junction left unmatched. This CDR3 spans 21 amino acids. Germline V lookup: CDR1 SGHTA, CDR2 FQGTGA. This clonotype was seen a few times. Its antigen is still unknown. MiXCR, run by TCRdb on the 5' RACE reads, gives a single entry per CDR3 protein. The data hold 300,000 to 350,000 distinct CDR3 sequences, with approximately 8% observed a single time. General observations from the study: CD4 and CD8 compartments shared a small share of clonotypes.

This chain connects TRBV7-3 to TRBJ2-2, with 11 positions matching TRBD2. The material was PBMCs, obtained roughly 45 days after the first yellow fever vaccination. The TCR was taken from a man younger than 35 who received the YFV17D yellow fever vaccine. CDR3 sequence: CASSLRGPLAGGPPNTGELFF. The CDR3 DNA sequence: TGTGCCAGCAGCTTAAGGGGGCCTCTAGCGGGGGGACCCCCGAACACCGGGGAGCTGTTTTTT. Full variable domain (remainder filled in from reference TRBV7-3 and TRBJ2-2): GAGVSQTPSNKVTEKGKYVELRCDPISGHTALYWYRQSLGQGPEFLIYFQGTGAADDSGLPNDRFFAVRPEGSVSTLKIQRTERGDSAVYLCASSLRGPLAGGPPNTGELFFGEGSRLTVL.